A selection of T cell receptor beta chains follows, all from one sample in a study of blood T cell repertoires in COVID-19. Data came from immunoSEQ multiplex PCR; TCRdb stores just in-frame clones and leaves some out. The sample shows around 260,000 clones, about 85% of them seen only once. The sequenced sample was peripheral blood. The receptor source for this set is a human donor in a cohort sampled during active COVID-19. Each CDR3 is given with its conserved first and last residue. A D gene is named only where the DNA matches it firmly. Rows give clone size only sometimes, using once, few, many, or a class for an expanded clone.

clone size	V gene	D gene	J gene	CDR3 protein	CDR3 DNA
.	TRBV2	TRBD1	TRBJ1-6	CASSGYRDRNSPLHF	TGTGCCAGCAGTGGGTACCGGGACAGAAATTCACCCCTCCACTTT
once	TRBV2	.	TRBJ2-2	CASTRTTGELFF	TGTGCCAGCACCCGGACAACCGGGGAGCTGTTTTTT
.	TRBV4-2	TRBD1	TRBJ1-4	CASSQEGGQVEKLFF	TGTGCCAGCAGCCAAGAAGGAGGACAGGTTGAAAAACTGTTTTTT
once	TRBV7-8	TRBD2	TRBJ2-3	CASSSFHGGRVGDTQYF	TGTGCCAGCAGCTCCTTCCATGGCGGGAGGGTGGGGGATACGCAGTATTTT
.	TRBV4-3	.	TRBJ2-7	CASSQVGGEQYF	TGCGCCAGCAGCCAAGTTGGGGGGGAGCAGTACTTC
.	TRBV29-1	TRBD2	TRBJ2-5	CSVALALAGVVGVARETQYF	TGCAGCGTTGCTCTAGCGCTAGCGGGAGTGGTTGGGGTTGCTAGGGAGACCCAGTACTTC
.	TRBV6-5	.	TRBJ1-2	CASSYLQGAGYTF	TGTGCCAGCAGTTACCTCCAGGGTGCGGGCTACACCTTC
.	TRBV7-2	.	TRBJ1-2	CASSGRTALYGYTF	TGTGCCAGCAGCGGAAGGACAGCCCTCTATGGCTACACCTTC
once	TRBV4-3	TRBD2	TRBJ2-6	CASSQVPGLAGLLVGANVLTF	TGCGCCAGCAGCCAAGTTCCTGGGCTAGCGGGATTATTGGTAGGGGCCAACGTCCTGACTTTC
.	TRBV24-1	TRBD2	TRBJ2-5	CATRGTRRETQYF	TGTGCCACCAGGGGGACTAGACGGGAGACCCAGTACTTC
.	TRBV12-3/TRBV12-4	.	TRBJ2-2	CASSFGTGELFF	TGTGCCAGCAGTTTCGGCACCGGGGAGCTGTTTTTT
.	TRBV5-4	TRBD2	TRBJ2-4	CASSLATSGRGNIQYF	TGTGCCAGCAGCTTGGCTACTAGCGGGAGGGGGAACATTCAGTACTTC
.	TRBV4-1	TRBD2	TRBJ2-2	CASGSPLSGRARGELFF	TGCGCCAGCGGCTCGCCACTTAGCGGGAGGGCCCGAGGGGAGCTGTTTTTT
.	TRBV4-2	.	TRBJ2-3	CASSQEEGTDTQYF	TGTGCCAGCAGCCAAGAAGAGGGCACAGATACGCAGTATTTT
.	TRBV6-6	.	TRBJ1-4	CASSYSSPNEKLFF	TGTGCCAGCAGTTACTCGAGTCCTAATGAAAAACTGTTTTTT
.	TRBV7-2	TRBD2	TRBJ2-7	CASSLAGTSSYEQYF	TGTGCCAGCAGCTTAGCCGGGACTAGCTCCTACGAGCAGTACTTC
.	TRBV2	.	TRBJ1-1	CASSVLGGSTEAFF	TGTGCCAGCAGTGTTTTGGGGGGGAGCACTGAAGCTTTCTTT
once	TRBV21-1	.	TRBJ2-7	CASSKSPFVYEQYF	TGTGCCAGCAGCAAAAGCCCCTTCGTCTACGAGCAGTACTTC
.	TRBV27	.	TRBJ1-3	CASSRTGTGNTIYF	TGTGCCAGCAGTCGAACAGGGACTGGAAACACCATATATTTT
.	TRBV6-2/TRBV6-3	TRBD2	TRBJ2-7	CASSYRRLAPTSSDEQYF	TGTGCCAGCAGTTATAGACGACTAGCGCCAACGTCCTCGGACGAGCAGTACTTC
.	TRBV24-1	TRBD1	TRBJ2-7	CATSDSKGTGYEQYF	TGTGCCACCAGTGATTCCAAAGGGACAGGCTACGAGCAGTACTTC
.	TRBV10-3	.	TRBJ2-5	CAISSFEETQYF	TGTGCCATCAGCAGTTTCGAAGAGACCCAGTACTTC
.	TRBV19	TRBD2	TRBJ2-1	CASSPTSAHDNEQFF	TGTGCCAGTAGTCCGACTAGCGCGCACGACAATGAGCAGTTCTTC
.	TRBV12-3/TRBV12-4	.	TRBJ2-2	CASTRETGELFF	TGTGCCAGCACGAGGGAGACCGGGGAGCTGTTTTTT
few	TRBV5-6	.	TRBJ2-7	CASMSVSSYEQYF	TGTGCCAGCATGAGCGTTAGCTCCTACGAGCAGTACTTC
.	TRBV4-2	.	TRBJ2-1	CASSFRGPGSNEQFF	TGTGCCAGCAGCTTTCGAGGGCCCGGTTCCAATGAGCAGTTCTTC
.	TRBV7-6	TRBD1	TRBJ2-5	CASSPKQGARGETQYF	TGTGCCAGCAGCCCAAAACAGGGGGCGAGGGGGGAGACCCAGTACTTC
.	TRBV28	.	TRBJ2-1	CASSSTGRYNEQFF	TGTGCCAGCAGTTCGACAGGCAGATACAATGAGCAGTTCTTC
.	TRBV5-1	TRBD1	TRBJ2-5	CASSLFPGGGETQYF	TGCGCCAGCAGCTTGTTCCCAGGGGGCGGTGAGACCCAGTACTTC
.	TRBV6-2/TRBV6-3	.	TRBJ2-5	CASSYSYRQETQYF	TGTGCCAGCAGTTACTCTTACAGGCAAGAGACCCAGTACTTC
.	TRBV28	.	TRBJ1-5	CASSSQASGNQPQHF	TGTGCCAGCAGTTCGCAGGCCTCCGGCAATCAGCCCCAGCATTTT
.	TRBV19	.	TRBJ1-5	CASSTLDSYQPQHF	TGTGCCAGTAGTACCCTGGACAGCTATCAGCCCCAGCATTTT
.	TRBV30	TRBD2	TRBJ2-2	CAWTGTSAGELFF	TGTGCCTGGACCGGGACTAGCGCCGGGGAGCTGTTTTTT